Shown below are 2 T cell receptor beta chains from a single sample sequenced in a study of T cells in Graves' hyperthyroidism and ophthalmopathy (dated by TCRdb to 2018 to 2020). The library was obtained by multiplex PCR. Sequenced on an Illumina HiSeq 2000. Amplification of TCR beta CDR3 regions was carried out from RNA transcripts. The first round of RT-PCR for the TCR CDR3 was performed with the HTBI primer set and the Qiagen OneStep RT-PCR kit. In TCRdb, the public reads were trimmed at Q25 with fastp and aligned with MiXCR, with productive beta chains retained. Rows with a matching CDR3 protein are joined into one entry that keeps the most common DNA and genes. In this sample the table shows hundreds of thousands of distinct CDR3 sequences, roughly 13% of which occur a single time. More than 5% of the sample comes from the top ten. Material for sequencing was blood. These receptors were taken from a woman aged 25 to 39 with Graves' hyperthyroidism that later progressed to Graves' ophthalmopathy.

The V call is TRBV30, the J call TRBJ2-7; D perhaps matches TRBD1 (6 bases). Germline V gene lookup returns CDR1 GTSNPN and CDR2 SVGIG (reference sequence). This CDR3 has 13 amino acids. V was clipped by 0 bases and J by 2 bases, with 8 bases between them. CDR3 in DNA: TGTGCCTGGAGTGTTGACAGGACCTACGAGCAGTACTTC. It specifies CAWSVDRTYEQYF. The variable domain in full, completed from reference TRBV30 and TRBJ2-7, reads SQTIHQWPATLVQPVGSPLSLECTVEGTSNPNLYWYRQAAGRGLQLLFYSVGIGQISSEVPQNLSASRPQDRQFILSSKKLLLSDSGFYLCAWSVDRTYEQYFGPGTRLTVT.

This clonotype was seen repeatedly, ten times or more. The CDR3 protein is CALKGTSEQYF. The CDR3 DNA is TGTGCCTTAAAAGGGACCTCCGAGCAGTACTTC. This chain uses TRBV30 with TRBJ2-7; D possibly matches TRBD1 or TRBD2 (5 bases each). V was shortened by 7 bases and J by 6 bases, with 13 bases between the two germline ends. The CDR3 sequence is 11 residues long. Looked up from germline, CDR1 is GTSNPN and CDR2 is SVGIG (reference sequence).